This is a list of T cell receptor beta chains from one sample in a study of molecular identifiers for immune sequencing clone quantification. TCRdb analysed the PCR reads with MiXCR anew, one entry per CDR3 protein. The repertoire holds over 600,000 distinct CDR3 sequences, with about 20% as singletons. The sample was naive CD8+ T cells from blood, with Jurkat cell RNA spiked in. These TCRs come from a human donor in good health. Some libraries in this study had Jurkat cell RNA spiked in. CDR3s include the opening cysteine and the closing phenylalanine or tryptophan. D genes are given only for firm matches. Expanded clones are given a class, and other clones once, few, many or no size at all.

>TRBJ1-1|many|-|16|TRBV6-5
CASSYSPGISDTEAFF
TGTGCCAGCAGTTACTCGCCAGGTATATCAGACACTGAAGCTTTCTTT
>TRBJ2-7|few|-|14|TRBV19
CASNGGSPSYEQYF
TGTGCCAGTAATGGGGGTTCCCCCTCCTACGAGCAGTACTTC
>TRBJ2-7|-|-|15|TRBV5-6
CASTSIRLFTYEQYF
TGTGCCAGCACGTCCATCCGGCTATTCACCTACGAGCAGTACTTC
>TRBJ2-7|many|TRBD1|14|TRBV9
CASSGTGVGWEQYF
TGTGCCAGCAGTGGGACAGGGGTTGGGTGGGAGCAGTACTTC
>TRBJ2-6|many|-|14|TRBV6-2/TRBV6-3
CASSAATVANVLTF
TGTGCCAGCAGTGCCGCTACAGTGGCCAACGTCCTGACTTTC
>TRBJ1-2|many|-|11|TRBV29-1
CSAVGLYGYTF
TGCAGCGCCGTGGGGCTTTATGGCTACACCTTC
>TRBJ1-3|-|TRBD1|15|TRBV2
CASSDPTGKEDTIYF
TGTGCCAGCAGTGACCCGACAGGGAAAGAGGACACCATATATTTT
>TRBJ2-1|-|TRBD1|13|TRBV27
CASGWDRYNEQVF
TGTGCCAGCGGCTGGGACAGATACAATGAGCAGGTCTTC
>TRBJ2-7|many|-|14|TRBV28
CASSHLVQTYEQYF
TGTGCCAGCAGCCACCTGGTGCAAACCTACGAGCAGTACTTC
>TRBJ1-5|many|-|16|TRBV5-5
CASSLVGQGSNQPQHF
TGTGCCAGCAGCTTGGTCGGGCAGGGGAGCAATCAGCCCCAGCATTTT
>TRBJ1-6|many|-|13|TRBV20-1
CSAKSDTHSPLHF
TGCAGTGCCAAGTCAGATACCCATTCACCCCTCCACTTT
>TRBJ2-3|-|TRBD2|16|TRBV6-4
CASSGSAGGRLDTQYF
TGTGCCAGCAGTGGATCAGCGGGGGGGCGGTTGGATACGCAGTATTTT
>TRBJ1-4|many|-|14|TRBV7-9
CASTGAATNEKLFF
TGTGCCAGCACCGGCGCGGCAACTAATGAAAAACTGTTTTTT
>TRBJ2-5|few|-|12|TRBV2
CATMHGQETQYF
TGTGCCACCATGCACGGACAAGAGACCCAGTACTTC
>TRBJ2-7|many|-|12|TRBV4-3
CASSQGNSEQYF
TGCGCCAGCAGCCAAGGAAATAGCGAGCAGTACTTC
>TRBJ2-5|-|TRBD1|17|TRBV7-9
CASSIFGTGMFQETQYF
TGTGCCAGCAGCATATTTGGGACAGGGATGTTCCAAGAGACCCAGTACTTC
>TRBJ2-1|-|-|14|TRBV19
CASSTNRNYNEQLF
TGTGCCAGTAGTACTAACAGGAACTACAATGAGCAGCTCTTC
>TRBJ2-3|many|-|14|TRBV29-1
CSGYHGVSTDTQYF
TGCAGCGGTTACCACGGAGTCAGCACAGATACGCAGTATTTT
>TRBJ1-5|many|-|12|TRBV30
CAWGPGNQPQHF
TGTGCCTGGGGGCCGGGCAATCAGCCCCAGCATTTT
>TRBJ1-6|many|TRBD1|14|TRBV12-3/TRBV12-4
CASSLGTGFSPLHF
TGTGCCAGCAGTTTAGGGACAGGGTTTTCACCCCTCCACTTT
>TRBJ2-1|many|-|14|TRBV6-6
CASSYVGGPNEQFF
TGTGCCAGCAGTTATGTGGGGGGCCCCAATGAGCAGTTCTTC
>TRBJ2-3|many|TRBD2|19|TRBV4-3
CASSQVGLAGGLGTDTQYF
TGCGCCAGCAGCCAAGTAGGACTAGCGGGGGGTCTCGGAACAGATACGCAGTATTTT
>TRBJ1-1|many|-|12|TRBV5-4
CASSGASYEAFF
TGTGCCAGCAGCGGGGCCAGTTATGAAGCTTTCTTT
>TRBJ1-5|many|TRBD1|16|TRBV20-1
CSALLDRVNGNQPQHF
TGCAGTGCCTTGCTCGACAGGGTCAATGGCAATCAGCCCCAGCATTTT
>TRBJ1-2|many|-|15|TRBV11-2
CASSLAQLLNYGYTF
TGTGCCAGCAGCTTAGCCCAACTGCTGAACTATGGCTACACCTTC
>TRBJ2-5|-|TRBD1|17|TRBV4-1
CASSQDRTGPYQETQYF
TGCGCCAGCAGCCAAGACCGGACAGGGCCGTACCAAGAGACCCAGTACTTC
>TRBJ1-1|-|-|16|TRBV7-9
CASSPVGGLVYTEAFF
TGTGCCAGCAGCCCAGTCGGAGGATTGGTTTACACTGAAGCTTTCTTT
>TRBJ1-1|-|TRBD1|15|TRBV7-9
CASSPPDRVDTEAFF
TGTGCCAGCAGCCCCCCGGACAGGGTAGACACTGAAGCTTTCTTT
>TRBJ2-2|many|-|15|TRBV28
CASSLRGLNTGELFF
TGTGCCAGCAGTTTAAGGGGCCTGAACACCGGGGAGCTGTTTTTT